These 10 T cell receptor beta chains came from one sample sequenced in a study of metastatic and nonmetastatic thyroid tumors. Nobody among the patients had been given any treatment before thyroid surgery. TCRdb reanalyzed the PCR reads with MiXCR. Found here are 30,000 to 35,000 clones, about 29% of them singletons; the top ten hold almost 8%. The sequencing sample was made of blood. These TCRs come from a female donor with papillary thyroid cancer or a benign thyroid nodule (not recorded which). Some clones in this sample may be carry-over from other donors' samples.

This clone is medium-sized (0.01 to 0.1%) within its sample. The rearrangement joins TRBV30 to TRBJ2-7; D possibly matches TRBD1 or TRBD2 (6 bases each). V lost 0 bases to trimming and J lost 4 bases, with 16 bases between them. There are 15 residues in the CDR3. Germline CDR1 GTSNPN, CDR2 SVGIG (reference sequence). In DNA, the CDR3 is TGTGCCTGGAGTGTACCGCGGGAAGGGGGGTACGAGCAGTACTTC. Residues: CAWSVPREGGYEQYF.

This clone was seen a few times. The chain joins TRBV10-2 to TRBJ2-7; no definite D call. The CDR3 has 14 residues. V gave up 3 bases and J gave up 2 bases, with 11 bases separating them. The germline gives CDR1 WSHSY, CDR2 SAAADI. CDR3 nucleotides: TGCGCCAGCAGTGAAATCGGGTCCGCCTACGAGCAGTACTTC. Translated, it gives CASSEIGSAYEQYF.

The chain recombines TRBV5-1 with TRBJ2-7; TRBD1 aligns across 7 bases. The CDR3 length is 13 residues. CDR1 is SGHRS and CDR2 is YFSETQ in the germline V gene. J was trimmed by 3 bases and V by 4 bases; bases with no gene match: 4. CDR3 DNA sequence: TGCGCCAGCAGCGAGGCAGGGGGCTACGAGCAGTACTTC. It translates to CASSEAGGYEQYF.

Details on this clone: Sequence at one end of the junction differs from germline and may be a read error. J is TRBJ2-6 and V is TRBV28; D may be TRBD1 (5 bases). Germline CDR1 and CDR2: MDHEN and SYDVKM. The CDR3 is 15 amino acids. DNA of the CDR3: TGTGCCAGCATCCTAGGGCGGTCTGGGGCCCACGTCCTGACTTTC. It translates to CASILGRSGAHVLTF. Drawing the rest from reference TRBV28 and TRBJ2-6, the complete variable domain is DVKVTQSSRYLVKRTGEKVFLECVQDMDHENMFWYRQDPGLGLRLIYFSYDVKMKEKGDIPEGYSVSREKKERFSLILESASTNQTSMYLCASILGRSGAHVLTFGAGSRLTVL.

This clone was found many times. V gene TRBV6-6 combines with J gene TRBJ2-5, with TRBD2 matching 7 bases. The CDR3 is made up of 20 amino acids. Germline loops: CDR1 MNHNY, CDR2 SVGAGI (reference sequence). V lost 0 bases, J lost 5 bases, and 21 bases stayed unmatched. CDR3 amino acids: CASSYSLSPGTISARETQYF. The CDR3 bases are TGTGCCAGCAGTTACTCGCTTTCCCCAGGGACTATTTCTGCAAGGGAGACCCAGTACTTC.

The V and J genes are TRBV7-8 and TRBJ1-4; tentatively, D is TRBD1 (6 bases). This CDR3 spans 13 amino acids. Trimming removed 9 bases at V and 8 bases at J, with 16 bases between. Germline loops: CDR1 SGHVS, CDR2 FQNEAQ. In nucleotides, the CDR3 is TGTGCCAGTGGCCCACAGGGAGGGGAAAAACTGTTTTTT. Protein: CASGPQGGEKLFF.

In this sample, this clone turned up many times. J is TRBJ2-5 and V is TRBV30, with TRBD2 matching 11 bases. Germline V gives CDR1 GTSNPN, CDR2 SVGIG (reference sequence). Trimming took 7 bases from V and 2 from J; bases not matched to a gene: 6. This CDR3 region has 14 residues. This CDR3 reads CASLAGGLQETQYF. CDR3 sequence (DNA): TGTGCCTCGCTAGCGGGAGGCCTTCAAGAGACCCAGTACTTC. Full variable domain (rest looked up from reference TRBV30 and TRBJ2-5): SQTIHQWPATLVQPVGSPLSLECTVEGTSNPNLYWYRQAAGRGLQLLFYSVGIGQISSEVPQNLSASRPQDRQFILSSKKLLLSDSGFYLCASLAGGLQETQYFGPGTRLLVL.

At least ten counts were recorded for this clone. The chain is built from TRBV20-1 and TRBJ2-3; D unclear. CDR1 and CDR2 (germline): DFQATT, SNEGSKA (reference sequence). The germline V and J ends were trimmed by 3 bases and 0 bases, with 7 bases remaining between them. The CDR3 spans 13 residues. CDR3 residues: CSASGSSTDTQYF. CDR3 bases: TGCAGTGCTAGCGGGTCAAGCACAGATACGCAGTATTTT.

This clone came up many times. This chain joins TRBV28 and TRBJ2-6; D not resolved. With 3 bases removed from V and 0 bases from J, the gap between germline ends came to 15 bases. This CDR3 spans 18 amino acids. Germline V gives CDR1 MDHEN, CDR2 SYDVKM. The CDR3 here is CASSFRLLGFSGANVLTF. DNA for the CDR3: TGTGCCAGCAGTTTCCGACTTTTGGGATTCTCTGGGGCCAACGTCCTGACTTTC.

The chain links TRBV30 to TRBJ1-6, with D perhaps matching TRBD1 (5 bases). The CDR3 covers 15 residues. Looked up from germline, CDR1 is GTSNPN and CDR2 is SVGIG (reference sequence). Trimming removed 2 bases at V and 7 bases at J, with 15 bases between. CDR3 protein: CAWSSSQGGNSPLHF. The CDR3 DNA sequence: TGTGCCTGGAGTTCTTCTCAGGGTGGAAATTCACCCCTCCACTTT.